This T cell receptor beta chain was sequenced for a study of T cell repertoires in cytomegalovirus infection. The germline gives CDR1 MNHNS, CDR2 SASEGT. The CDR3 length is 13 residues. V lost 3 bases and J 6 bases, leaving 12 bases between the germline ends. TCRdb independently ran MiXCR on the reads; one entry per CDR3 protein. Of a few hundred thousand distinct CDR3 sequences listed, 15% to 20% are singletons. The rearrangement uses TRBV6-1 and TRBJ2-7; a possible D gene is TRBD1 (6 bases). The sequenced material came from PBMCs. The source is a human donor in good health (CMV status not recorded). Some clones in this sample may be carry-over from other donors' samples. CDR3 bases: TGTGCCAGCAGTGACGTTCAGGGGTTCGAGCAGTACTTC. It is translated as CASSDVQGFEQYF.